This TCR beta chain originates from a study of blood T cell repertoires in COVID-19. For the study at large: The United States, Italy and Spain supplied acute and convalescent COVID-19 samples. T cells, B-cell-depleted T cells, or PBMCs provided the cDNA or gDNA that served as material.

Trimming pared 5 bases from V and 4 bases from J, leaving 14 bases between. This CDR3 has 14 amino acids. Germline values: CDR1 MNHEY, CDR2 SVGAGI. Original handling: For nucleated cells, counts were estimated from reference gene primer amplification. Clones were sequenced by immunoSEQ multiplex PCR, and TCRdb holds only the in-frame ones, with some missing. V and J calls and clone size are copied from that table; D and trimming were computed from the DNA. Seen here are about 140,000 clones, 75% to 90% observed once, and the top ten hold less than 2%. Sequences were obtained from peripheral blood. The TCR comes from a woman aged 45-65 years with acute or convalescent COVID-19. The V gene is TRBV6-5, the J gene TRBJ1-1; perhaps TRBD1 as D (6 bases). The CDR3 is CASSLQGARTEAFF. The CDR3 DNA is TGTGCCAGCAGTCTACAGGGAGCTCGCACTGAAGCTTTCTTT.